This T cell receptor (beta chain) was identified during a study of shared clonotypes between healthy human individuals. Naive-designated CD8 cells lacked CD45RO, were positively enriched for CCR7, and omitted terminally differentiated effector memory CD45RA+ cells. On sorted subsets, replicate PCRs used about 0.2 ug DNA, or 30,000 or so T cell genomes. Original analysis: Junction-only sequences without quality scores were provided by ImmunoSEQ, so filtering was different. Method: immunoSEQ multiplex PCR; TCRdb's copy keeps in-frame clones and lacks some. V and J calls and clone size are given by that table; D and trimming were obtained from the DNA. The sample holds approximately 600,000 clones, approximately 95% seen once. Study-wide results and limits: It was the non-shared clonotypes that had lower generation probabilities than clonotypes shared by all four donors. Clonotype sharing levels among donors were expected to vary with sequencing depth.

Germline loops: CDR1 SQVTM, CDR2 ANQGSEA. V was cut by 4 bases and J by 5 bases, with 12 bases left in between. This CDR3 spans 12 amino acids. Note on this clone: Its antigen is currently unknown.

The J gene is TRBJ2-7, the V gene TRBV29-1; D uncertain. Sequenced material: naive CD8+ T cells sorted from blood. This sequence was found in a woman aged 25-40 years in good health. This CDR3 reads CSVGPGPHEQYF. The CDR3 DNA reads TGCAGCGTTGGGCCAGGCCCCCACGAGCAGTACTTC.